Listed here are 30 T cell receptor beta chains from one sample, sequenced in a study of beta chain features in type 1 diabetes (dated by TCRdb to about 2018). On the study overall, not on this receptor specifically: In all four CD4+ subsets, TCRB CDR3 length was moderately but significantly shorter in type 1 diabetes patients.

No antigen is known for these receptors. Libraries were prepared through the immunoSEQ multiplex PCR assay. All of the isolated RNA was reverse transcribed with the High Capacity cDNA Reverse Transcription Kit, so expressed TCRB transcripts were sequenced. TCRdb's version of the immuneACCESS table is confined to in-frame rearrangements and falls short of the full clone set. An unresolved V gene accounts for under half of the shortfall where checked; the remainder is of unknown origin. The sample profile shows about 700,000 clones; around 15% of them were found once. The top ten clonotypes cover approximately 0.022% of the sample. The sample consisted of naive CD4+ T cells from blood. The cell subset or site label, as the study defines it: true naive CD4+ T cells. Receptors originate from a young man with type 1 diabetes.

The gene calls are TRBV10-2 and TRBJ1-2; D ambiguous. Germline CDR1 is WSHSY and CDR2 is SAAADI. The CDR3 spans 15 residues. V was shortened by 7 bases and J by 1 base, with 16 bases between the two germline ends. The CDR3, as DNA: TGCGCCAGCACCGACCGGCCGGGCCTTAACTATGGCTACACCTTC. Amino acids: CASTDRPGLNYGYTF.

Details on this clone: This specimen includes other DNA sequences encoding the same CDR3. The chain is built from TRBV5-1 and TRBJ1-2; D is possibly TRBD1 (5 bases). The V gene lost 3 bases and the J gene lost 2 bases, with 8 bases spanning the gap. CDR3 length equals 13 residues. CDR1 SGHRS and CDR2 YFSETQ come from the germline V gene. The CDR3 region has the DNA TGCGCCAGCAGCTCCGGGACGAACTATGGCTACACCTTC. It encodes CASSSGTNYGYTF.

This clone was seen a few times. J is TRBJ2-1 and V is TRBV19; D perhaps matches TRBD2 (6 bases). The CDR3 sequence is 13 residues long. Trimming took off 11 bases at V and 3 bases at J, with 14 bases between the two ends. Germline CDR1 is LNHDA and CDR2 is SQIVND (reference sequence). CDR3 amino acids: CAVASEYYNEQFF. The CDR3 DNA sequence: TGTGCCGTAGCTAGCGAGTACTACAATGAGCAGTTCTTC.

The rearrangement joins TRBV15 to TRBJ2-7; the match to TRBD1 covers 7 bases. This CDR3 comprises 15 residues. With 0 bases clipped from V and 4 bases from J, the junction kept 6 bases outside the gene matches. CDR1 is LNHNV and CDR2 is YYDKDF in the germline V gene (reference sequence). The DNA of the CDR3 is TGTGCCACCAGCAGAGAAAAGGGCAGGGGGTACGAGCAGTACTTC. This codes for CATSREKGRGYEQYF.

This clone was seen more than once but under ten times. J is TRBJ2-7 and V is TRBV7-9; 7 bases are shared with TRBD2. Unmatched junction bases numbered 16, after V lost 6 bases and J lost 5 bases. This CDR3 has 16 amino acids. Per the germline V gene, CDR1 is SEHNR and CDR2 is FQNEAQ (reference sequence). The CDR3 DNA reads TGTGCCAGCAGTCTTCCCGGGGACTATCTGGCTAACGAGCAGTACTTC. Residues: CASSLPGDYLANEQYF.

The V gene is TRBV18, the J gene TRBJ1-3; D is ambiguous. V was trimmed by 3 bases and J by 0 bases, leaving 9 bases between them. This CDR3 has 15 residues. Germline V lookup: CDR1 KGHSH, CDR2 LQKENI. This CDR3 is CASSPQEVSGNTIYF. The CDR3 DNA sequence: TGTGCCAGCTCACCCCAGGAGGTCTCTGGAAACACCATATATTTT.

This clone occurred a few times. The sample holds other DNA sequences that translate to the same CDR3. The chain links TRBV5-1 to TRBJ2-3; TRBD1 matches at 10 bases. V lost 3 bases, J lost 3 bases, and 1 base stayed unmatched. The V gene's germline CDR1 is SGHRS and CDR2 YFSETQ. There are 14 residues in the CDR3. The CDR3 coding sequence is TGCGCCAGCAGCTCGGGACAGGGGACAGATACGCAGTATTTT. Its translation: CASSSGQGTDTQYF.

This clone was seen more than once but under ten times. CDR3 DNA: TGTGCCAGCAGTTTGACAGGGGGCCATCAGCCCCAGCATTTT. Residues: CASSLTGGHQPQHF. The rearrangement uses TRBV28 and TRBJ1-5; 10 bases agree with TRBD1. This CDR3 comprises 14 residues. The junction had 1 base not matched to a gene; V was cut back by 3 bases and J by 5 bases. Germline V CDR1 and CDR2: MDHEN, SYDVKM.

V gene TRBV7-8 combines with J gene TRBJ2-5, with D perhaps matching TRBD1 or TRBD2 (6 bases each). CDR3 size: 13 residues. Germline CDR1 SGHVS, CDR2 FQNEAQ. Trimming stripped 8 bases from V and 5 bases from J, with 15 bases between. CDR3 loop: CASGLGGSETQYF. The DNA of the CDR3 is TGTGCCAGCGGGCTAGGGGGGTCGGAGACCCAGTACTTC.

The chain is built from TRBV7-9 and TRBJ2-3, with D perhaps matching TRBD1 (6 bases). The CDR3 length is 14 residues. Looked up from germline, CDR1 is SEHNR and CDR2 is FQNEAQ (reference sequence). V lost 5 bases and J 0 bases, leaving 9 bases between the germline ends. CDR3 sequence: CASSPDSSTDTQYF. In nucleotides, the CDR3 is TGTGCCAGCAGCCCGGACAGCAGCACAGATACGCAGTATTTT.

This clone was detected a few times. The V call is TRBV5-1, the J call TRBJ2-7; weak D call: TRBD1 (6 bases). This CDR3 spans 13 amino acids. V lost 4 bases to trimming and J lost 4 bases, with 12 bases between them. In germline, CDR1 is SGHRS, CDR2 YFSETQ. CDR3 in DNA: TGCGCCAGCAGCCCCGACAGGTGGTACGAGCAGTACTTC. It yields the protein CASSPDRWYEQYF.

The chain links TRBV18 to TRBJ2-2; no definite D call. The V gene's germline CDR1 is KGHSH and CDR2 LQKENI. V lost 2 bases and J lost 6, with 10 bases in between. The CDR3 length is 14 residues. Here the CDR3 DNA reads TGTGCCAGCTCACCAACTCCGGCGGCCGGGGAGCTGTTTTTT. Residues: CASSPTPAAGELFF.

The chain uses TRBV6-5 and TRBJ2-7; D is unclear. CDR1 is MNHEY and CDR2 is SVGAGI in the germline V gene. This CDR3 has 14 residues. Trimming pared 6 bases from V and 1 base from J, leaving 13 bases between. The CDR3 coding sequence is TGTGCCAGCAGCCCCGACATGGGTTCCTACGAGCAGTACTTC. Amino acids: CASSPDMGSYEQYF.

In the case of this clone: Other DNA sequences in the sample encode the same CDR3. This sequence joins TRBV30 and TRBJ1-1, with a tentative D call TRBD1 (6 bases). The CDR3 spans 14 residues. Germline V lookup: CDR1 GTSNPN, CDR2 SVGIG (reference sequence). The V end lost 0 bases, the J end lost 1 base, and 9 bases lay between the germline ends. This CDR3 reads CAWSVRGGNTEAFF. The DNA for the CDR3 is TGTGCCTGGAGTGTGAGAGGGGGGAACACTGAAGCTTTCTTT.

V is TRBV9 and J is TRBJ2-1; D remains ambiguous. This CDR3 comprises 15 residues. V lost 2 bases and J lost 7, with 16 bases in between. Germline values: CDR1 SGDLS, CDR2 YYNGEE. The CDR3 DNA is TGTGCCAGCAGCGTGTCGGGCAGTTCCGTGAATGAGCAGTTCTTC. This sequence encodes CASSVSGSSVNEQFF.

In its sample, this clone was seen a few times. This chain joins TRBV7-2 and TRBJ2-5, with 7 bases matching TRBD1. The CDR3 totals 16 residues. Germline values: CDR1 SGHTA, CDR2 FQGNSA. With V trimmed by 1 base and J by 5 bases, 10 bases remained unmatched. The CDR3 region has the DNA TGTGCCAGCAGCTTAGGAGACAGGGCCCTCTGGGAGACCCAGTACTTC. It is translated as CASSLGDRALWETQYF.

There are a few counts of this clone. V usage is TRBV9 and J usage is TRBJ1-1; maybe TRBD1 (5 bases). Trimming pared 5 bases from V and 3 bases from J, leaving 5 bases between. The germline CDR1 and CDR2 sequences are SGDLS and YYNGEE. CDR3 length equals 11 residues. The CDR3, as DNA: TGTGCCAGCAGGGGGGACACTGAAGCTTTCTTT. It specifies CASRGDTEAFF.

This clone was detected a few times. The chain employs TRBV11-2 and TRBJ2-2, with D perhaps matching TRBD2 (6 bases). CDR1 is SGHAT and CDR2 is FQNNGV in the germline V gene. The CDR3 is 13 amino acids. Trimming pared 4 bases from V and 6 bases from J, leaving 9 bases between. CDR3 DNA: TGTGCCAGCAGCTGGGGGGTGGCCGGGGAGCTGTTTTTT. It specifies CASSWGVAGELFF.

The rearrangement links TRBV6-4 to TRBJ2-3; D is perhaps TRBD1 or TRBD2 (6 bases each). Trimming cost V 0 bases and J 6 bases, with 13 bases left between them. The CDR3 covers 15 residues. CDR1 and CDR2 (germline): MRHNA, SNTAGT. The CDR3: CASSDSFGGGDTQYF. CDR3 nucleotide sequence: TGTGCCAGCAGTGACTCATTCGGAGGGGGTGATACGCAGTATTTT.

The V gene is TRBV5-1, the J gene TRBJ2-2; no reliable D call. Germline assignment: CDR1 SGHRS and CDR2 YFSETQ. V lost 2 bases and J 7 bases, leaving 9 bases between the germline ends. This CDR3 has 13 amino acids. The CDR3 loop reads CASSFTSSGELFF. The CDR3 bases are TGCGCCAGCAGCTTTACGTCCAGCGGGGAGCTGTTTTTT.

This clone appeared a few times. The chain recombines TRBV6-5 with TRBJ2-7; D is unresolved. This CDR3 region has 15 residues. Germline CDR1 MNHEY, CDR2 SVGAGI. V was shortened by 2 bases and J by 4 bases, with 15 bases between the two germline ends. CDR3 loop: CASSYQAQLGYEQYF. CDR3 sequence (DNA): TGTGCCAGCAGTTACCAGGCCCAGTTGGGTTACGAGCAGTACTTC.

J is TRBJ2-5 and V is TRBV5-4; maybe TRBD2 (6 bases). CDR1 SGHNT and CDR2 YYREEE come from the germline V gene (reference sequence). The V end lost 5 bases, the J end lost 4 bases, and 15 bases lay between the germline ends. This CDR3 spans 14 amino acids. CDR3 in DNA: TGTGCCAGCAGTCGGGGACTTGGAGGAGAGACCCAGTACTTC. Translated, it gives CASSRGLGGETQYF.

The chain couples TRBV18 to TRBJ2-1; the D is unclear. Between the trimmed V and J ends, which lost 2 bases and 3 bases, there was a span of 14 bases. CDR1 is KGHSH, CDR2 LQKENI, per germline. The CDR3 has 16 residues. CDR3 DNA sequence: TGTGCCAGCTCACCAATCTCGGTCTTAAACTACAATGAGCAGTTCTTC. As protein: CASSPISVLNYNEQFF.

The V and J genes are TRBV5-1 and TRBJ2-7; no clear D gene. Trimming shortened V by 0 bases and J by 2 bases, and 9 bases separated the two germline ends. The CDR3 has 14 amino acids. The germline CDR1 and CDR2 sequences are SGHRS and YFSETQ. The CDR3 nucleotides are TGCGCCAGCAGCTTGGGGATTCAGGCCTACGAGCAGTACTTC. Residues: CASSLGIQAYEQYF.

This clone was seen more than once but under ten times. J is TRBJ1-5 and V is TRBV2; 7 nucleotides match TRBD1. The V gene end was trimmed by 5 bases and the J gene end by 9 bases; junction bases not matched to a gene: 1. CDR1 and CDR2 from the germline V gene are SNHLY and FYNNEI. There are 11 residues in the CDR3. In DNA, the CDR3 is TGTGCCAGCAGTCGGGACAGGCCCCAGCATTTT. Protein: CASSRDRPQHF.

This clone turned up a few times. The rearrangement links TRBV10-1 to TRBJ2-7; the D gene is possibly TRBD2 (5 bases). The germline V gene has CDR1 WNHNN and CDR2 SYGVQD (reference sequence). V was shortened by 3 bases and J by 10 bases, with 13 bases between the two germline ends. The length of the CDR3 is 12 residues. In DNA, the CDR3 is TGCGCCAGCAGTGATTCGCCGGGAACCCAGTACTTC. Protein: CASSDSPGTQYF.

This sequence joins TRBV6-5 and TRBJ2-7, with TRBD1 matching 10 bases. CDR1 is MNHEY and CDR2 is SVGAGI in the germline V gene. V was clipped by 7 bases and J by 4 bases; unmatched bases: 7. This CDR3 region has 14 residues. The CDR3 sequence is CASTPPGQGYEQYF. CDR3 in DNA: TGTGCCAGCACTCCTCCGGGACAGGGGTACGAGCAGTACTTC.

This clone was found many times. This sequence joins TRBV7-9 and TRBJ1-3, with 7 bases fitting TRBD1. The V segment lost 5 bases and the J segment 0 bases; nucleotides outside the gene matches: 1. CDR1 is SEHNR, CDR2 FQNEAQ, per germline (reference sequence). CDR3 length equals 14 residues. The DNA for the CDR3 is TGTGCCAGCAGCCGGGACAGCTCTGGAAACACCATATATTTT. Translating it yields CASSRDSSGNTIYF. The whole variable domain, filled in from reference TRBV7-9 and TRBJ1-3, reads DTGVSQNPRHKITKRGQNVTFRCDPISEHNRLYWYRQTLGQGPEFLTYFQNEAQLEKSRLLSDRFSAERPKGSFSTLEIQRTEQGDSAMYLCASSRDSSGNTIYFGEGSWLTVV.

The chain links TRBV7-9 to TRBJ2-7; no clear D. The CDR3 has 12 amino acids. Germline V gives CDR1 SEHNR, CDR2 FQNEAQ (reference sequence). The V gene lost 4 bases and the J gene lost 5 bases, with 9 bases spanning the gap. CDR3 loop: CASSSERDEQYF. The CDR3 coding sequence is TGTGCCAGCAGCTCAGAACGGGACGAGCAGTACTTC.

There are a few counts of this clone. CDR3 coding DNA: TGTGCCAGCAGCTCCAGGGCCCCCGACGAGCAGTACTTC. Translating it yields CASSSRAPDEQYF. The V and J genes are TRBV5-4 and TRBJ2-7; TRBD1 might be the D (5 bases). Between the trimmed V and J ends, which lost 3 bases and 5 bases, there was a span of 12 bases. The CDR3 extends over 13 amino acids. Germline CDR1 reads SGHNT; CDR2 reads YYREEE (reference sequence). Looking up the rest from reference TRBV5-4 and TRBJ2-7 gives the full variable domain: ETGVTQSPTHLIKTRGQQVTLRCSSQSGHNTVSWYQQALGQGPQFIFQYYREEENGRGNFPPRFSGLQFPNYSSELNVNALELDDSALYLCASSSRAPDEQYFGPGTRLTVT.